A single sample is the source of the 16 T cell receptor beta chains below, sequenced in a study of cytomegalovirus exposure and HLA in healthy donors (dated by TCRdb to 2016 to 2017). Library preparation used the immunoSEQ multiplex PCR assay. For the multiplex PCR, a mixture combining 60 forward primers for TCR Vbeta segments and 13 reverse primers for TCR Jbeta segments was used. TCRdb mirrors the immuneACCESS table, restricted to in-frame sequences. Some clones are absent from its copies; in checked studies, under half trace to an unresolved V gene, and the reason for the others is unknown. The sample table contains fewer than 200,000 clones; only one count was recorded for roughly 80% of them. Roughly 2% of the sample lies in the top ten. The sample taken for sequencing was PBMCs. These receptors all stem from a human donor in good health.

CDR3 sequence (DNA): TGTGCCGCTAAGGCCGGGGGGGCGTGGGATGAAAAACTGTTTTTT. Residues: CAAKAGGAWDEKLFF. The chain links TRBV6-6 to TRBJ1-4; D perhaps matches TRBD1 (6 bases). With 11 bases removed from V and 6 bases from J, the gap between germline ends came to 22 bases. Looked up from germline, CDR1 is MNHNY and CDR2 is SVGAGI (reference sequence). This CDR3 is 15 amino acids long.

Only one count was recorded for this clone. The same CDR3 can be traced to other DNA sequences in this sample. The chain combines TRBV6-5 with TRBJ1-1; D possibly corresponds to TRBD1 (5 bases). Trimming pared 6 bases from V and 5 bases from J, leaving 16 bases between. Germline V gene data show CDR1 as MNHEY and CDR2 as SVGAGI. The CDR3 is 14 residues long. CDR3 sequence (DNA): TGTGCCAGCAGATTCGGGGCGGGAACGACTGAAGCTTTCTTT. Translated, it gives CASRFGAGTTEAFF.

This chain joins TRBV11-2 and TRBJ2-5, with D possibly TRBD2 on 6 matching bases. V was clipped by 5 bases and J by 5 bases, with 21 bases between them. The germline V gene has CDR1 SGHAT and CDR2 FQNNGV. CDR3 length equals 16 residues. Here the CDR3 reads CASSHLDYPTGETQYF. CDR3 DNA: TGTGCCAGCAGCCATCTGGACTATCCGACGGGGGAGACCCAGTACTTC.

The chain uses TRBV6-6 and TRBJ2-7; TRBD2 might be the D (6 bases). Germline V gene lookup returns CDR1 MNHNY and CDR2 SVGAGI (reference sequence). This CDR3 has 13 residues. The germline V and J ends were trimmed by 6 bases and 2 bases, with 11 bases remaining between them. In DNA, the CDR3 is TGTGCCAGCAGCCGGGACTGGGCCTACGAGCAGTACTTC. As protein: CASSRDWAYEQYF.

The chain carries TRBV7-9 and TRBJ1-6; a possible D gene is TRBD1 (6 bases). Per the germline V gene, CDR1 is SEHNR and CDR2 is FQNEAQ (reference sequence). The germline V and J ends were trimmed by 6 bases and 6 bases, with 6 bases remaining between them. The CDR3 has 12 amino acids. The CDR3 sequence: CASRQGNSPLHF. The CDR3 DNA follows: TGTGCCAGCAGACAGGGTAATTCACCCCTCCACTTT. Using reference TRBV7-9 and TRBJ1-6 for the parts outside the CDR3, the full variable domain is DTGVSQNPRHKITKRGQNVTFRCDPISEHNRLYWYRQTLGQGPEFLTYFQNEAQLEKSRLLSDRFSAERPKGSFSTLEIQRTEQGDSAMYLCASRQGNSPLHFGNGTRLTVT.

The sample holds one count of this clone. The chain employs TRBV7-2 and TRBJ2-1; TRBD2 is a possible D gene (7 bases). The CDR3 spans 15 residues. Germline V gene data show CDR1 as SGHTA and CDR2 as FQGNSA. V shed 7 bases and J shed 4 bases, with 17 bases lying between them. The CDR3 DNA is TGTGCCAGCACCTGGAGGGGGGGCCGTTACAATGAGCAGTTCTTC. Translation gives CASTWRGGRYNEQFF. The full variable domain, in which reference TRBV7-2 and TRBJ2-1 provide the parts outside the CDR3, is GAGVSQSPSNKVTEKGKDVELRCDPISGHTALYWYRQSLGQGLEFLIYFQGNSAPDKSGLPSDRFSAERTGGSVSTLTIQRTQQEDSAVYLCASTWRGGRYNEQFFGPGTRLTVL.

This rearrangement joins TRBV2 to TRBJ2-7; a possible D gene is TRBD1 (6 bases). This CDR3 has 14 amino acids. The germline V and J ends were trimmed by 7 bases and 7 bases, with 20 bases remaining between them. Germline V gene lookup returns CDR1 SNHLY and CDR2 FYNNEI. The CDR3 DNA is TGTGCCAGCATCGTTACAGGGACCTCTCGAGAGCAGTACTTC. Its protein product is CASIVTGTSREQYF.

The chain's CDR3 is CASSDTGLAGEPDTQYF. The CDR3 DNA reads TGCGCCAGCAGTGATACGGGACTAGCGGGGGAGCCAGATACGCAGTATTTT. This chain uses TRBV10-1 with TRBJ2-3; 14 nucleotides line up with TRBD2. Trimming took 3 bases from V and 4 from J; bases not matched to a gene: 6. The CDR3 covers 17 residues. CDR1 and CDR2 (germline): WNHNN, SYGVQD (reference sequence).

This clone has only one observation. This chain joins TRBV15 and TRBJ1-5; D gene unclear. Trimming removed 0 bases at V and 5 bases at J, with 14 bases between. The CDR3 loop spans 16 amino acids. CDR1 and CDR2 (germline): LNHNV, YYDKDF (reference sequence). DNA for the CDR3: TGTGCCACCAGCAGAGATAGGTGGGCTTCCGATCAGCCCCAGCATTTT. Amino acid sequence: CATSRDRWASDQPQHF.

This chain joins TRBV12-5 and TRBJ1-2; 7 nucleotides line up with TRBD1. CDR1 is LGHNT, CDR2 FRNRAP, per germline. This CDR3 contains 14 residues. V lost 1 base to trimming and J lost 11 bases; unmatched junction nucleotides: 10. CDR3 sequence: CASGLASHRGVYTF. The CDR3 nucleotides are TGTGCTAGTGGTTTGGCCAGCCACAGGGGCGTGTACACCTTC.

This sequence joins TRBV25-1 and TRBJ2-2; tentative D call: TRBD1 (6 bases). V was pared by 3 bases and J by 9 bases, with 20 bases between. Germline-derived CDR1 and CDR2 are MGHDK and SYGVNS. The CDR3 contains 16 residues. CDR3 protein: CASSEVRAGASRELFF. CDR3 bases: TGTGCCAGCAGTGAGGTTAGGGCAGGGGCCTCGAGGGAGCTGTTTTTT. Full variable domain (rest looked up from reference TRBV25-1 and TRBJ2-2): EADIYQTPRYLVIGTGKKITLECSQTMGHDKMYWYQQDPGMELHLIHYSYGVNSTEKGDLSSESTVSRIRTEHFPLTLESARPSHTSQYLCASSEVRAGASRELFFGEGSRLTVL.

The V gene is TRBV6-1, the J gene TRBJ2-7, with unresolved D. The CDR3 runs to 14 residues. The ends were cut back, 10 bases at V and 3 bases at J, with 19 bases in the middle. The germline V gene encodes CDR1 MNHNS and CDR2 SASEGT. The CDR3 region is CATILETAHYEQYF. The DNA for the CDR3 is TGTGCCACCATACTGGAGACGGCCCACTACGAGCAGTACTTC.

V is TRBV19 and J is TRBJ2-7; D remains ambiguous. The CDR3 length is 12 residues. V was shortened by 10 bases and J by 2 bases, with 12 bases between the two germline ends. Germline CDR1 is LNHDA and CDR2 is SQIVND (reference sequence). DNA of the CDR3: TGTGCCACCTCTATTTCCCCCTACGAGCAGTACTTC. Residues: CATSISPYEQYF.

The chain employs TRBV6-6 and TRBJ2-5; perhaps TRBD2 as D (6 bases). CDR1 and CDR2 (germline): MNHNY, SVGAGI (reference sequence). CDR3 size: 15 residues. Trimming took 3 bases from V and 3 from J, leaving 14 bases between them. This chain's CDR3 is CASSYSPGREETQYF. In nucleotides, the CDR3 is TGTGCCAGCAGTTATTCTCCCGGGAGAGAAGAGACCCAGTACTTC.

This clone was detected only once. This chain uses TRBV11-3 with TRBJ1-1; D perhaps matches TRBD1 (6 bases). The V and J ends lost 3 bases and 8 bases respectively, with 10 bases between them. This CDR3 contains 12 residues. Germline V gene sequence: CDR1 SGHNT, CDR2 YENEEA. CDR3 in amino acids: CASSFGDREAFF. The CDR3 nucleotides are TGTGCCAGCAGCTTCGGCGACAGGGAAGCTTTCTTT.

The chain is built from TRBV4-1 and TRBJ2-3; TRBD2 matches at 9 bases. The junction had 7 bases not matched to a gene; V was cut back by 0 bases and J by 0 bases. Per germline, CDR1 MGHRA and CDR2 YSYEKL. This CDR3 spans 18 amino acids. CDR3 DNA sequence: TGCGCCAGCAGCCAAGATGGTAGCGGGGGCCGAAGCACAGATACGCAGTATTTT. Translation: CASSQDGSGGRSTDTQYF.